One sample yielded the 4 T cell receptor beta chains listed below, sequenced in a study of OX40 agonist ivuxolimab in advanced cancers. Produced via immunoSEQ multiplex PCR; TCRdb's table is partial and in-frame only. The data show about 86,000 clones, with less than 95% seen just once and roughly 8.7% held by the top ten. The sample here was CD4+ or CD8+ T cells sorted from blood, taken in a trial of the OX40 agonist ivuxolimab. These receptors were obtained from an adult with an advanced solid tumor such as melanoma, head and neck, liver or kidney cancer.

This sequence joins TRBV5-1 and TRBJ2-3, with TRBD2 matching over 12 bases. There are 17 residues in the CDR3. Germline lookup yields CDR1 SGHRS and CDR2 YFSETQ. Losses at the gene ends were 0 bases for V and 4 bases for J; bases not matched to a gene: 6. The CDR3 here is CASSLVLAGGTPDTQYF. In DNA form, the CDR3 reads TGCGCCAGCAGCTTGGTTCTAGCGGGAGGGACGCCAGATACGCAGTATTTT.

This clone was counted a single time. The chain has TRBV28 and TRBJ2-7, with a tentative D call TRBD1 (5 bases). With 3 bases removed from V and 3 bases from J, the gap between germline ends came to 9 bases. The length of the CDR3 is 13 residues. Looked up from germline, CDR1 is MDHEN and CDR2 is SYDVKM. This CDR3 is CASSLQGYYEQYF. The CDR3 DNA reads TGTGCCAGCAGTTTGCAGGGATACTACGAGCAGTACTTC. Looking up the rest from reference TRBV28 and TRBJ2-7 gives the full variable domain: DVKVTQSSRYLVKRTGEKVFLECVQDMDHENMFWYRQDPGLGLRLIYFSYDVKMKEKGDIPEGYSVSREKKERFSLILESASTNQTSMYLCASSLQGYYEQYFGPGTRLTVT.

The chain joins TRBV4-1 to TRBJ1-2, with D unresolved. Trimming removed 0 bases at V and 7 bases at J, with 9 bases between. Germline CDR1 MGHRA, CDR2 YSYEKL. The CDR3 is 13 residues long. This CDR3 is CASSQEGMGGYTF. As DNA, the CDR3 is TGCGCCAGCAGCCAAGAAGGCATGGGTGGCTACACCTTC.

The J gene is TRBJ2-2, the V gene TRBV4-1, with a possible D match to TRBD2 (6 bases). Trimming took off 4 bases at V and 7 bases at J, with 16 bases between the two ends. The CDR3 is 15 amino acids. Germline V gene sequence: CDR1 MGHRA, CDR2 YSYEKL. CDR3 nucleotides: TGCGCCAGCAGCCTTGGGCGGGGTACCAGCGGGGAGCTGTTTTTT. Amino acid sequence: CASSLGRGTSGELFF.